This T cell receptor (beta chain) was sequenced in a study of cytomegalovirus exposure and HLA in healthy donors. The study's findings and limits: Specificity of a few CMV-associated chains for CMV antigens was verified in vitro. There was a cluster of highly shared sequence variants that was likely a sequencing artifact. TCR beta chain V- and J-gene trimming was linked, in a later analysis, to a missense variant in DCLRE1C. Among TCR sequences, most were rare, though some public TCRs appeared in many donors.

Primers for the PCR totalled 60 Vbeta and 13 Jbeta. Profiling relied on immunoSEQ multiplex PCR, and the TCRdb table lists in-frame clones only, not all of them. The table records about 160,000 clones, around 76% of them present only once. This clone was counted a single time. As yet, its antigen is unknown. This TCR was recovered from a female donor in good health and CMV-seronegative. The specimen sequenced was PBMCs.

CDR3 residues: CSADQDGYTF. The CDR3 bases are TGCAGCGCAGACCAGGATGGCTACACCTTC. The V gene is TRBV29-1, the J gene TRBJ1-2; no clear D gene. CDR3 length: 10 amino acids. V was cut by 7 bases and J by 6 bases, with 9 bases left in between. CDR1 and CDR2 from the germline V gene are SQVTM and ANQGSEA. Using reference TRBV29-1 and TRBJ1-2 for the parts outside the CDR3, the full variable domain is SAVISQKPSRDICQRGTSLTIQCQVDSQVTMMFWYRQQPGQSLTLIATANQGSEATYESGFVIDKFPISRPNLTFSTLTVSNMSPEDSSIYLCSADQDGYTFGSGTRLTVV.